The entry below describes one T cell receptor beta chain. Its antigen is currently unknown. Method: immunoSEQ multiplex PCR; TCRdb's copy keeps in-frame clones and lacks some. The sample shows about 11,000 clones, roughly four fifths of them seen only once. All patients experienced relapse after autologous stem cell transplantation, and brentuximab vedotin exposure was variable. Germline lookup yields CDR1 MNHEY and CDR2 SMNVEV (reference sequence). This CDR3 comprises 14 residues. V lost 8 bases, J lost 5 bases, and 15 bases lay in between. This sample is part of a study of PD-1 blockade in classical Hodgkin lymphoma. Study findings and constraints: Complete responders' diversity at baseline resembled that of newly diagnosed patients.

The clonotype was recovered from a human donor with classical Hodgkin lymphoma. The chain links TRBV27 to TRBJ2-2; D is undetermined. The material was peripheral blood mononuclear cells (PBMCs), obtained at baseline. CDR3 in DNA: TGTGCCAGCGTAGGTCTCTTGGGGACCGGGGAGCTGTTTTTT. Translated: CASVGLLGTGELFF.